Sequencing of this T cell receptor beta chain was carried out in a study of molecular identifiers for immune sequencing clone quantification (dated by TCRdb to between 2017 and 2018). The study in broad terms: For a replicate experiment, RNA from roughly 20,000 or 100,000 naive CD8 T cells was divided into five aliquots, and four of the five aliquots were sequenced. CD8 T cells were used in a methods study to benchmark molecular-identifier clustering-based TCR repertoire sequencing (MIDCIRS) and TCR RNA copy counting. What the research found in general, with its limitations: When barcode sub-clustering was omitted, TCR diversity was inflated by chimeric consensus sequences, with chimeras reaching as high as 47%. Highly expanded clone sizes could be underestimated if identical TCR molecules share a barcode. Naive libraries contained spiked-in Jurkat TCR RNA (approximately ten copies' worth), which is not part of the donor repertoire. In CMV-specific effector cells, clones with more than 20 RNA copies accounted for over 98% of molecules, whereas in naive cells such clones accounted for under 1%. Spiked-in Jurkat TCR RNA equivalent to a single cell was reported to be detectable even among fewer than 1.2 million naive CD8 T cells. Modeling estimated about three recovered TCR RNA copies per cell, compared with about 10 by digital PCR, which implies about 30% capture efficiency.

From the cysteine through the phenylalanine, the CDR3 covers 15 amino acids. Only the CDR3 DNA is retained, 45 bases long and in frame from the first base. The CDR1 and CDR2 encoded by the germline V gene (reference sequence) are MNHEY and SMNVEV. V lost 5 bases and J lost 7 bases; the stretch between them is 20 bases long. This clonotype was detected ten times or more. Its cognate antigen has yet to be identified. Per-base qualities were not stored, and no clone one base away is much larger. Libraries were made using PCR. The instrument given in TCRdb is Illumina HiSeq 4000. Preparation of bulk TCR libraries followed a previously described approach, with the TCR primers listed in Table S5. The Qiagen AllPrep DNA/RNA kit was used to purify total RNA. Reads from multiple sequencing runs of the same library were pooled before analysis. As for how the authors treated the data: Only reads with exact TCR constant sequence were kept, trimmed to 150 nt, and grouped by their 12-nt molecular barcodes. Within each barcode group, reads were sub-clustered at a 15% Levenshtein threshold, and quality-weighted consensus sequences were built per RNA molecule. Non-functional sequences were removed, as were lower-count sequences one edit away from another. On the basis of fitting two negative binomial distributions, barcode sub-clusters with fewer than 20% of the maximum read count were discarded. TCRdb passed the public sequencing reads through fastp at Q25 and MiXCR, retaining productive beta sequences. Under each unique CDR3 protein, matching rows form one entry showing the most common genes and DNA. The V and J calls were determined by TCRdb, not by the authors. The sample profile shows about 640,000 distinct CDR3 sequences; 20% of them were found once. 0.85% to 0.9% of the sample is held by the ten biggest clonotypes.

Naive CD8 T cell libraries were made from roughly 21,000 to 960,000 sorted cells using 10%, 30% or 50% of purified RNA. Naive CD8 T cells were FACS-sorted as CD8+CD4-CCR7+CD45RA+ on a BD FACSAria II into RLT Plus buffer. To test detection sensitivity, Jurkat RNA equal to ten TCR copies was added to samples of roughly 18,000-1,100,000 naive CD8 T cells. Enrichment of CD8 T cells was done with RosetteSep CD8+ T Cell Enrichment Cocktail plus Ficoll-Paque, and ACK red cell lysis came afterward. Here the chain combines TRBV27 and TRBJ2-5; the D gene is perhaps TRBD1 or TRBD2, as each covers 5 bases. This TCR came from a human donor in good health. Some libraries in this study had Jurkat cell RNA spiked in. The sequenced sample consisted of naive CD8+ T cells from blood, with Jurkat cell RNA spiked in. The sample's cell subset or site label, decoded: FACS-sorted CD8+CD4-CCR7+CD45RA+ naive T cells. The CDR3 region: CASSPRDPDLRTQYF. The DNA reads as follows: TGTGCCAGCAGTCCCCGGGACCCCGATCTTCGGACCCAGTACTTC.